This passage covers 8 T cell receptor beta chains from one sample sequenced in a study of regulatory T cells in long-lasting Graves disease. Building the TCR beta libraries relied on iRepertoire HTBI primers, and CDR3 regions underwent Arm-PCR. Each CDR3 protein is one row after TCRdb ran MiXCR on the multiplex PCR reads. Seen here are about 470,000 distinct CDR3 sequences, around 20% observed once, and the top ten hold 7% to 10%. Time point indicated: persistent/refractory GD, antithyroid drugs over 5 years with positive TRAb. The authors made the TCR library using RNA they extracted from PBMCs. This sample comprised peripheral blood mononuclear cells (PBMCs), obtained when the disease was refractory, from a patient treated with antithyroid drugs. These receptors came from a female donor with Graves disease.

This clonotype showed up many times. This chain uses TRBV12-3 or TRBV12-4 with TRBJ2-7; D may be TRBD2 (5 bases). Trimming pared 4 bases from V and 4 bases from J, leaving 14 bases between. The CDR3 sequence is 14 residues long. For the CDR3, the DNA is TGTGCCAGCAGTTCCGGGAAGGGTGTGTACGAGCAGTACTTC. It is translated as CASSSGKGVYEQYF.

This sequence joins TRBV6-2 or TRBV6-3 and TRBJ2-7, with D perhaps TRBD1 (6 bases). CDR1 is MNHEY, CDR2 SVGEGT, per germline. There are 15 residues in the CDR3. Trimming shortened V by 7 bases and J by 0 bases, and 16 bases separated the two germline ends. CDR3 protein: CASTKHRDNSYEQYF. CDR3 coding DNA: TGTGCCAGCACCAAACACCGGGACAACTCCTACGAGCAGTACTTC.

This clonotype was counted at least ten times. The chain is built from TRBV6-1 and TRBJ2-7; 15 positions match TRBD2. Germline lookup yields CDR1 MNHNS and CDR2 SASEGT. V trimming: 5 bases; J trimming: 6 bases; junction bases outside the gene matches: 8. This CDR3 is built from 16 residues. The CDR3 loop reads CASSQMGLAGGGEQYF. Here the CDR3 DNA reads TGTGCCAGCAGTCAGATGGGACTAGCGGGAGGCGGCGAGCAGTACTTC.

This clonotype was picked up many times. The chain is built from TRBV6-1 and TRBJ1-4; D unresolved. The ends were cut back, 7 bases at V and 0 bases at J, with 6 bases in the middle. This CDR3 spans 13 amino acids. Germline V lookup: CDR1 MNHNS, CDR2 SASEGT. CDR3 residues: CASTGATNEKLFF. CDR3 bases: TGTGCCAGCACCGGCGCAACTAATGAAAAACTGTTTTTT.

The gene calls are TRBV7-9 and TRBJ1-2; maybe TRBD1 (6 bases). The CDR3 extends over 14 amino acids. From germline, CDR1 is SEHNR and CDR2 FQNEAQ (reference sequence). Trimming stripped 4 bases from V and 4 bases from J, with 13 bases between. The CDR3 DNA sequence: TGTGCCAGCAGCTCGACACAGGGAGTCTATGGCTACACCTTC. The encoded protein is CASSSTQGVYGYTF.

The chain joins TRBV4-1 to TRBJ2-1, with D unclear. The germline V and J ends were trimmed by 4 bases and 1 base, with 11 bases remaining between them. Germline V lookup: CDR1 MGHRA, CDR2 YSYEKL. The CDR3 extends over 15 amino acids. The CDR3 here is CASSPLVVSYNEQFF. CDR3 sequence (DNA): TGCGCCAGCAGCCCCCTGGTTGTGTCCTACAATGAGCAGTTCTTC.

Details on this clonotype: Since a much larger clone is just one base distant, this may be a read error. CDR3 region: CARSGQLSPLHF. CDR3 coding DNA: TGTGCCCGCTCGGGACAGCTTTCACCCCTCCACTTT. The chain recombines TRBV2 with TRBJ1-6; 7 bases align to TRBD1. CDR1 and CDR2 from the germline V gene are SNHLY and FYNNEI. This CDR3 spans 12 amino acids. The trim removed 11 bases at V and 9 bases at J, leaving 7 bases unmatched.

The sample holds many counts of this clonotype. CDR3: CASSMWDRIYEQYF. The CDR3 region has the DNA TGTGCCAGCAGCATGTGGGACAGAATCTACGAGCAGTACTTC. The chain carries TRBV5-4 and TRBJ2-7; 7 positions match TRBD1. The ends lost 4 bases at V and 3 bases at J; junction bases unmatched: 7. This CDR3 comprises 14 residues. Germline assignment: CDR1 SGHNT and CDR2 YYREEE (reference sequence). Variable domain in full (rest from reference TRBV5-4 and TRBJ2-7): ETGVTQSPTHLIKTRGQQVTLRCSSQSGHNTVSWYQQALGQGPQFIFQYYREEENGRGNFPPRFSGLQFPNYSSELNVNALELDDSALYLCASSMWDRIYEQYFGPGTRLTVT.